This TCR beta chain was identified during a study of shared clonotypes between healthy human individuals. The wider study: Each donor's CD4 naive and CD4 memory cells filled three plates apiece, CD8 naive two, and CD8 memory one.

Germline trimming cut 0 bases from V and 2 bases from J; bases unmatched to any gene: 11. The CDR3 contains 18 residues. Per the germline V gene, CDR1 is SGDLS and CDR2 is YYNGEE. Template for every sorted-subset replicate PCR totaled 150 to 250 ng DNA, tens of thousands of T cell genomes. Using immunoSEQ multiplex PCR, the repertoire was profiled, and TCRdb retains in-frame clones only, with some absent. This sample yields a few million clones, of which approximately 95% are seen a single time; 0.13% belongs to the top ten. This TCR came from a young man in good health. The specimen sequenced was naive CD4+ T cells sorted from blood. The subset denotes: CD45RA+ positively selected. The V gene is TRBV9, the J gene TRBJ2-5, with TRBD2 matching 9 bases. CDR3 nucleotide sequence: TGTGCCAGCAGCGTAGCCCTAGGGCTAGCGGGGCGTCAAGAGACCCAGTACTTC. This codes for CASSVALGLAGRQETQYF.